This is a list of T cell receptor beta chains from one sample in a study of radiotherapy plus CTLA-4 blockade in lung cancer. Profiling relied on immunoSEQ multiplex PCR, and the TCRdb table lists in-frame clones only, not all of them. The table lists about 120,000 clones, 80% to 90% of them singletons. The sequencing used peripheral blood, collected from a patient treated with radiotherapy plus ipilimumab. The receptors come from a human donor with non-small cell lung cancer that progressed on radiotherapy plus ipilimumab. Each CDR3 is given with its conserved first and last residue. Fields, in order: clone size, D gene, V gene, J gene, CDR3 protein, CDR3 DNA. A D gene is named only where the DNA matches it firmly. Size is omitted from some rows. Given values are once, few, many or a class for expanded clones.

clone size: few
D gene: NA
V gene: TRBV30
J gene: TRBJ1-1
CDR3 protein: CAWRETTEAFF
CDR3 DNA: TGTGCCTGGAGGGAAACCACTGAAGCTTTCTTT

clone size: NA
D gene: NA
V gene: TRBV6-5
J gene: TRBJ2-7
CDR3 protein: CASSYDAVRIEQYF
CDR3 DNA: TGTGCCAGCAGTTACGACGCCGTCCGGATCGAGCAGTACTTC

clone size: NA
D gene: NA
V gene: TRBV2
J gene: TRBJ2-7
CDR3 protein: CASRAFAGAIEQYF
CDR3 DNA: TGTGCCAGCAGGGCCTTCGCGGGGGCCATCGAGCAGTACTTC

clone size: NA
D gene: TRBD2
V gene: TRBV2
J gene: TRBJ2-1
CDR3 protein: CASSGTRTSGRDSYNEQFF
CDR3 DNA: TGTGCCAGCAGTGGCACCCGGACTAGCGGGAGGGACTCCTACAATGAGCAGTTCTTC

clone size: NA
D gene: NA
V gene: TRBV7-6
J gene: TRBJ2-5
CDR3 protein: CASSLGGGETQYF
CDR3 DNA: TGTGCCAGCAGCTTAGGAGGGGGAGAGACCCAGTACTTC

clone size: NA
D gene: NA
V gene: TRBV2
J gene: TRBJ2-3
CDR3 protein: CASSQGPNTDTQYF
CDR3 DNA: TGTGCCAGCAGTCAGGGGCCAAACACAGATACGCAGTATTTT

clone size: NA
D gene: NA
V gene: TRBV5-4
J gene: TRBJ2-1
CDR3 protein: CASSLGRSYNEQFF
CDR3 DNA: TGTGCCAGCAGCTTGGGTAGAAGCTACAATGAGCAGTTCTTC

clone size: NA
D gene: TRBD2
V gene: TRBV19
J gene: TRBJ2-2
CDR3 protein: CASSTLRTPGGLNTGELFF
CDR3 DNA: TGTGCCAGTAGTACCCTACGCACGCCGGGAGGCCTGAACACCGGGGAGCTGTTTTTT

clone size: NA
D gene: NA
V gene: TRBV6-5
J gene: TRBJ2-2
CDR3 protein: CATTQGWGKTGELFF
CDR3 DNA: TGTGCCACAACACAGGGTTGGGGGAAAACCGGGGAGCTGTTTTTT

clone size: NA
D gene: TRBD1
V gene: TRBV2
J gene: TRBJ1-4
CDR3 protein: CASSEGDSNEKLFF
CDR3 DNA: TGCGCCAGCAGTGAAGGGGACAGTAATGAAAAACTGTTTTTT

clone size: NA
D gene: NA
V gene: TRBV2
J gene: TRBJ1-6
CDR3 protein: CAGRQEEVYNSPLHF
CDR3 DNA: TGTGCCGGCAGACAAGAGGAGGTCTATAATTCACCCCTCCACTTT

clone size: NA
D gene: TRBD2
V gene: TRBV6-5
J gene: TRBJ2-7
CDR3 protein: CASSSPTSGEEYF
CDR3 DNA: TGTGCCAGCAGTTCCCCGACTAGCGGGGAGGAGTACTTC

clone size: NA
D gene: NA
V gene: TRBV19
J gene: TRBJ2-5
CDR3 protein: CASSIRQRQETQYF
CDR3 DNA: TGTGCCAGTAGTATAAGACAGCGCCAAGAGACCCAGTACTTC

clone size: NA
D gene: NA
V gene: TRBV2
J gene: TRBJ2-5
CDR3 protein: CASKVVLAAQETQYF
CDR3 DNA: TGTGCCAGCAAAGTAGTCCTAGCTGCCCAAGAGACCCAGTACTTC

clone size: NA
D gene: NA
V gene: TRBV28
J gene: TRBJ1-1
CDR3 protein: CASSFPWSRAEAFF
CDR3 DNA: TGTGCCAGCAGTTTCCCCTGGAGTAGGGCTGAAGCTTTCTTT

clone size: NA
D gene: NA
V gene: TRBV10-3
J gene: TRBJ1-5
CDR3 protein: CAIGAGAQPQHF
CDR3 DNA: TGTGCCATCGGGGCAGGGGCTCAGCCCCAGCATTTT

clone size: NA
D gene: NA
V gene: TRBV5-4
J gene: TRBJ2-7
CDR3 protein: CASSLGEAYEQYF
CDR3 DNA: TGTGCCAGCAGCTTGGGGGAGGCCTACGAGCAGTACTTC

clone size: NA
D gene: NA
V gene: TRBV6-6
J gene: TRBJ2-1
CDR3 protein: CASSSRRAYVDNEQFF
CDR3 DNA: TGTGCCAGCAGCTCCCGGAGGGCCTATGTAGACAATGAGCAGTTCTTC

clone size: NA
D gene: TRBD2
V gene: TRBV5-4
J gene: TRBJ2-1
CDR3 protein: CASRPGGGLIYNEQFF
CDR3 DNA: TGTGCCAGCAGACCTGGTGGGGGACTAATCTACAATGAGCAGTTCTTC

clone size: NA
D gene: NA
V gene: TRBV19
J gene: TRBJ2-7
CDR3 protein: CASTQPGEQYF
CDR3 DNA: TGTGCCAGTACCCAACCAGGCGAGCAGTACTTC

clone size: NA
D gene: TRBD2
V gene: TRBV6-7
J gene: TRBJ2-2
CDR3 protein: CASSYSSMSGRATGELFF
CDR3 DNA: TGTGCCAGCAGTTACAGCTCTATGAGCGGGAGGGCTACCGGGGAGCTGTTTTTT

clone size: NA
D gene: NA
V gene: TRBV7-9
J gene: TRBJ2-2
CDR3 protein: CASSLARLVVNTGELFF
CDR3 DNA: TGTGCCAGCAGCTTAGCCCGACTAGTTGTCAACACCGGGGAGCTGTTTTTT

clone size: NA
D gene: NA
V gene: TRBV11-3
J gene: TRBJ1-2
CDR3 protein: CATARTANYGYTF
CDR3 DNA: TGTGCCACTGCACGGACGGCTAACTATGGCTACACCTTC

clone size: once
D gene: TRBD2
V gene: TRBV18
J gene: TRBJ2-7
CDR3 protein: CASSPLAGGPSYEQYF
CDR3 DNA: TGTGCCAGCTCACCTCTAGCGGGAGGGCCTTCCTACGAGCAGTACTTC

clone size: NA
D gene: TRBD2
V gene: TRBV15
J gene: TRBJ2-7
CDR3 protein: CATSPGGLEDNEQYF
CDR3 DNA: TGTGCCACCAGCCCTGGAGGACTAGAAGATAACGAGCAGTACTTC

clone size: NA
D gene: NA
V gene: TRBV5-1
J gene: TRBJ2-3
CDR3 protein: CASSSLASDTQYF
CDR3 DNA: TGCGCCAGCAGCTCTCTAGCATCCGATACGCAGTATTTT

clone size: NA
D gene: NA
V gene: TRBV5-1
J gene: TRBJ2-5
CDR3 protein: CASSHGNQETQYF
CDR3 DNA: TGCGCCAGCAGCCATGGGAACCAAGAGACCCAGTACTTC

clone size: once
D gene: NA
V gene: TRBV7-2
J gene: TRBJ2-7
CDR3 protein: CASSPRGGRGYEQYF
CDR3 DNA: TGTGCCAGCAGCCCCCGTGGGGGCAGAGGATACGAGCAGTACTTC

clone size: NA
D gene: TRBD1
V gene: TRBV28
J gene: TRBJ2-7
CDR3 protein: CASRTGTGDYEQYF
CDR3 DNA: TGTGCCAGCAGGACCGGGACAGGGGATTACGAGCAGTACTTC

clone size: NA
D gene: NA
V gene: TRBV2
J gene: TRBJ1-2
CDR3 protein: CASRVGGQDGYTF
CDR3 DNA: TGTGCCAGCAGGGTGGGGGGCCAGGATGGCTACACCTTC

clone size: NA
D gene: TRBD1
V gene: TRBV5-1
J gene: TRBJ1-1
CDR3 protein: CASSEGARAGDTEAFF
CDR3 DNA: TGCGCCAGCAGCGAGGGGGCGCGGGCGGGTGACACTGAAGCTTTCTTT

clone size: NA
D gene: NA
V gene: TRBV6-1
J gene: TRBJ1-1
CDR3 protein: CASSEGQGDSREAFF
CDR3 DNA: TGTGCCAGCAGTGAGGGGCAGGGCGATTCCCGTGAAGCTTTCTTT

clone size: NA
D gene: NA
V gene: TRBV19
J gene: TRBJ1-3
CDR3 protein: CASSSGGLVHTIYF
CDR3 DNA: TGTGCCAGTAGTAGTGGGGGACTCGTCCACACCATATATTTT

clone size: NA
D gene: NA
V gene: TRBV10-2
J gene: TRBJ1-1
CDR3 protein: CASRTAGRDVTEAFF
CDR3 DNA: TGCGCCAGCAGGACCGCGGGGAGGGATGTCACTGAAGCTTTCTTT

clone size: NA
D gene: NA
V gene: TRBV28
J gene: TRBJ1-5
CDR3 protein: CASSLSGIGNQPQHF
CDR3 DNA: TGTGCCAGCAGTTTATCGGGGATCGGCAATCAGCCCCAGCATTTT

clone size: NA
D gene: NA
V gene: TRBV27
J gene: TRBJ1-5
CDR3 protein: CASSAPGRNQPQHF
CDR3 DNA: TGTGCCAGCAGTGCTCCGGGCCGCAATCAGCCCCAGCATTTT

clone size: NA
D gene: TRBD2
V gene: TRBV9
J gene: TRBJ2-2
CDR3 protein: CASSVIAGSTNTGELFF
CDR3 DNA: TGTGCCAGCAGCGTGATAGCGGGATCAACGAACACCGGGGAGCTGTTTTTT

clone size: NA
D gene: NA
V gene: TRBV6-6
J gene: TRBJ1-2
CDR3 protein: CASSYAAGVGCGYTF
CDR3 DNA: TGTGCCAGCAGTTACGCGGCAGGAGTCGGGTGTGGCTACACCTTC

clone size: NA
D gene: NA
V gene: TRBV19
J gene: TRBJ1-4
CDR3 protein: CASRGELNEKLFF
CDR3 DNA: TGTGCCAGCCGAGGGGAACTGAATGAAAAACTGTTTTTT

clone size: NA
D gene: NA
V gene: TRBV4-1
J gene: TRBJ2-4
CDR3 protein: CASSQEQGLAKNIQYF
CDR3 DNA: TGCGCCAGCAGCCAAGAACAGGGACTAGCCAAAAACATTCAGTACTTC